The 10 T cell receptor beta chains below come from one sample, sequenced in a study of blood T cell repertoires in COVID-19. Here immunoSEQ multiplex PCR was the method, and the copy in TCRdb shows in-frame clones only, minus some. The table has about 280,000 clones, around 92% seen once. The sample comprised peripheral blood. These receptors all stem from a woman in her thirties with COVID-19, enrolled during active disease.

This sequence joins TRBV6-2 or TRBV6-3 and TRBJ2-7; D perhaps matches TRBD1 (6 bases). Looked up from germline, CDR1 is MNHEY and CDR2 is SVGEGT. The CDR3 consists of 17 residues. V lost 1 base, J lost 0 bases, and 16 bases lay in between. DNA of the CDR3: TGTGCCAGCAGTTACTTGTGGGGGCGCACCCCCTCCTACGAGCAGTACTTC. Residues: CASSYLWGRTPSYEQYF.

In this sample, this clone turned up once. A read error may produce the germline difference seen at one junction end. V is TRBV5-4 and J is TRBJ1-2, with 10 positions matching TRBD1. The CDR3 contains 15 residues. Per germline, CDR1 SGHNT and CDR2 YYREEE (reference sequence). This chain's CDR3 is CVSSLIRDRGAGYTF. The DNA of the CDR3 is TGTGTCAGCAGCTTAATCCGGGACAGGGGTGCTGGCTACACCTTC.

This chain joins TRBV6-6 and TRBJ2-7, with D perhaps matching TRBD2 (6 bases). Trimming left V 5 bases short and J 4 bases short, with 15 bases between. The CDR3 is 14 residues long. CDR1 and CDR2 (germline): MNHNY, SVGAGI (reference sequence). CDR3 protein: CASSPGTSLYEQYF. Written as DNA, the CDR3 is TGTGCCAGCAGTCCCGGGACTTCCCTTTACGAGCAGTACTTC.

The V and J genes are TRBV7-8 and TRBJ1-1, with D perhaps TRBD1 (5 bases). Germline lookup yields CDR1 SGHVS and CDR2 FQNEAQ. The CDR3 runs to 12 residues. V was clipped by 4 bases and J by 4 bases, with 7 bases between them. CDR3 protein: CASSYRLTEAFF. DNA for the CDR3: TGTGCCAGCAGCTACAGGCTCACTGAAGCTTTCTTT.

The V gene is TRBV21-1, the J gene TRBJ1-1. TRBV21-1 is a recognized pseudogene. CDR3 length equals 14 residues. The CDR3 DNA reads TGTGCCAGCAGCAAAGTTGAGTCTCCCCCTGAAGCTTTCTTT. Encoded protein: CASSKVESPPEAFF.

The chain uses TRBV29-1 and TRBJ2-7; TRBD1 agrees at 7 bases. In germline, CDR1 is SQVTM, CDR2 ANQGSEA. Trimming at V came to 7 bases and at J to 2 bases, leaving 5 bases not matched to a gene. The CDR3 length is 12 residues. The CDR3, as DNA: TGCAGCGGCCGGGACAGTACCTACGAGCAGTACTTC. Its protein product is CSGRDSTYEQYF.

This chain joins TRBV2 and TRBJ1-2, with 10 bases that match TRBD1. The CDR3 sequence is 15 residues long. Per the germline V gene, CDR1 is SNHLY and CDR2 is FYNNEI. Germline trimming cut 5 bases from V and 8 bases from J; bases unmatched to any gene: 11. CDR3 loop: CASSPQGQGRRGYTF. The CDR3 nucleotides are TGTGCCAGCAGTCCCCAGGGACAGGGGCGGAGGGGCTACACCTTC.

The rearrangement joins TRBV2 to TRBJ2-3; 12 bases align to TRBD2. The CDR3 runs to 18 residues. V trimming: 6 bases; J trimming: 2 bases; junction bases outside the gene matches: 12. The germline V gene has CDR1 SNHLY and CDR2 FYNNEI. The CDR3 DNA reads TGTGCCAGCAGCTTCGACTTCAGACTAGCGGGGGTCACAGATACGCAGTATTTT. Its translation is CASSFDFRLAGVTDTQYF. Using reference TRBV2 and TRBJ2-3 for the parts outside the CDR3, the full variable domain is EPEVTQTPSHQVTQMGQEVILRCVPISNHLYFYWYRQILGQKVEFLVSFYNNEISEKSEIFDDQFSVERPDGSNFTLKIRSTKLEDSAMYFCASSFDFRLAGVTDTQYFGPGTRLTVL.

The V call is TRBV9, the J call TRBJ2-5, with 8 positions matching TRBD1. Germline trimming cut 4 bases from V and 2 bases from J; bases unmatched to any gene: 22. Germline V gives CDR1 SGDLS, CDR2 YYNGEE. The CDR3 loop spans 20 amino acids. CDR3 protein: CASSPRSGTGNLVLQETQYF. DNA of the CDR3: TGTGCCAGCAGCCCCCGCTCCGGGACAGGTAATCTCGTCTTACAAGAGACCCAGTACTTC.

CDR3 protein: CASSFGGGAGETQYF. Here the CDR3 DNA reads TGTGCCAGCAGCTTTGGCGGGGGGGCCGGAGAGACCCAGTACTTC. The gene calls are TRBV5-6 and TRBJ2-5; 9 bases fit TRBD2. The CDR3 is 15 amino acids. J gave up 4 bases and V 2 bases, and 6 bases lay outside the gene matches. Germline values: CDR1 SGHDT, CDR2 YYEEEE.